Listed here are 21 T cell receptor beta chains from one sample, sequenced in a study of PD-L1 blockade in urothelial cancer. Sequenced by immunoSEQ multiplex PCR; TCRdb stores in-frame clones only, minus some. The repertoire holds roughly 45,000 clones, with about 85% as singletons. The sample consisted of PBMCs, taken around atezolizumab (anti-PD-L1) treatment. Source of these receptors: a man between 60 and 70 years old with urothelial cancer.

This clone came up once. The chain uses TRBV14 and TRBJ2-1, with 13 bases aligning to TRBD2. The CDR3 loop spans 22 amino acids. V lost 0 bases to trimming and J lost 0 bases; unmatched junction nucleotides: 14. Germline V gene sequence: CDR1 SGHDN, CDR2 FVKESK. The CDR3 DNA sequence: TGTGCCAGCAGCCAAGATCTTCCCCCGGGACTAGCGGGAATACTCTCCTACAATGAGCAGTTCTTC. Residues: CASSQDLPPGLAGILSYNEQFF.

This sequence joins TRBV5-1 and TRBJ1-1, with D possibly being TRBD1 (5 bases). V lost 1 base, J lost 3 bases, and 10 bases lay in between. Germline lookup yields CDR1 SGHRS and CDR2 YFSETQ. CDR3 length: 14 amino acids. The CDR3 DNA follows: TGCGCCAGCAGCTTGACAGGCCAATACACTGAAGCTTTCTTT. It is translated as CASSLTGQYTEAFF.

This clone has a single count. The J gene is TRBJ1-1, the V gene TRBV7-2; D is perhaps TRBD1 (6 bases). V was cut by 2 bases and J by 3 bases, with 10 bases left in between. Germline V gene sequence: CDR1 SGHTA, CDR2 FQGNSA. The CDR3 extends over 14 amino acids. In nucleotides, the CDR3 is TGTGCCAGCAGCTTAACAGGGTCCCACACTGAAGCTTTCTTT. The encoded protein is CASSLTGSHTEAFF.

In its sample, this clone was seen once. The chain couples TRBV10-2 to TRBJ2-3; possible D gene TRBD1, 5 bases. Per the germline V gene, CDR1 is WSHSY and CDR2 is SAAADI. There are 15 residues in the CDR3. V gave up 5 bases and J gave up 3 bases, with 15 bases separating them. CDR3 coding DNA: TGCGCCAGCAGTAAGAGTCTCAGGGTGACAGATACGCAGTATTTT. Translation gives CASSKSLRVTDTQYF.

This clone came up a few times. The chain is built from TRBV27 and TRBJ2-3; the match to TRBD2 covers 7 bases. The CDR3 is made up of 15 amino acids. Germline lookup yields CDR1 MNHEY and CDR2 SMNVEV (reference sequence). Trimming at V came to 6 bases and at J to 0 bases, leaving 6 bases not matched to a gene. The CDR3 coding sequence is TGTGCCAGCAGCGAGTTGGGGGGGAGCACAGATACGCAGTATTTT. This gives the protein CASSELGGSTDTQYF.

The V and J genes are TRBV5-1 and TRBJ2-2, with TRBD2 identical over 7 bases. V shed 1 base and J 5 bases; nucleotides not matched to a gene: 11. The CDR3 contains 17 residues. The germline gives CDR1 SGHRS, CDR2 YFSETQ. The CDR3: CASSLTFTSEGTGELFF. Here the CDR3 DNA reads TGCGCCAGCAGCTTGACCTTTACTAGCGAGGGGACCGGGGAGCTGTTTTTT.

V usage is TRBV2 and J usage is TRBJ1-2; unclear D gene. Trimming shortened V by 1 base and J by 4 bases, and 13 bases separated the two germline ends. The germline gives CDR1 SNHLY, CDR2 FYNNEI. This CDR3 has 15 amino acids. This CDR3 reads CASSEEQSAIYGYTF. In DNA form, the CDR3 reads TGTGCCAGCAGTGAAGAACAGTCAGCTATCTATGGCTACACCTTC.

This sequence joins TRBV6-5 and TRBJ1-2; a possible D gene is TRBD1 (6 bases). CDR3 length equals 14 residues. Deletions cut 6 bases from V and 1 base from J, with 12 bases between. The V gene's germline CDR1 is MNHEY and CDR2 SVGAGI. CDR3 amino acids: CASRWTAGNYGYTF. CDR3 sequence (DNA): TGTGCCAGCAGGTGGACAGCCGGTAACTATGGCTACACCTTC.

V gene TRBV6-4 combines with J gene TRBJ2-2; D not resolved. The CDR3 consists of 13 residues. Trimming shortened V by 5 bases and J by 6 bases, and 10 bases separated the two germline ends. Per germline, CDR1 MRHNA and CDR2 SNTAGT. CDR3 in amino acids: CASSRTVAGELFF. The CDR3, as DNA: TGTGCCAGCAGTCGAACAGTTGCCGGGGAGCTGTTTTTT.

This sequence joins TRBV5-1 and TRBJ1-3; D uncertain. Germline CDR1 SGHRS, CDR2 YFSETQ. The CDR3 is 16 residues long. Between the trimmed V and J ends, which lost 4 bases and 0 bases, there was a span of 14 bases. The CDR3 loop is CASSLGFSNSGNTIYF. The CDR3 DNA reads as TGCGCCAGCAGCCTGGGATTCTCTAACTCTGGAAACACCATATATTTT.

This chain uses TRBV6-1 with TRBJ2-7; TRBD1 matches 12 bases. Germline CDR1 reads MNHNS; CDR2 reads SASEGT. J was trimmed by 2 bases and V by 8 bases; bases with no gene match: 1. The CDR3 is 13 amino acids. The CDR3 region is CASGDRGPYEQYF. For the CDR3, the DNA is TGTGCCAGCGGGGACAGGGGGCCCTACGAGCAGTACTTC.

The gene calls are TRBV7-6 and TRBJ1-4, with D hard to call. The CDR3 length is 15 residues. V lost 1 base and J lost 5, with 11 bases in between. The germline V gene encodes CDR1 SGHVS and CDR2 FNYEAQ. The CDR3 reads CASSLGQALNEKLFF. In nucleotides, the CDR3 is TGTGCCAGCAGCTTAGGGCAGGCCCTCAATGAAAAACTGTTTTTT.

The gene calls are TRBV19 and TRBJ1-2; TRBD1 might be the D (6 bases). V was clipped by 5 bases and J by 8 bases, with 12 bases between them. The CDR3 loop spans 12 amino acids. Per the germline V gene, CDR1 is LNHDA and CDR2 is SQIVND (reference sequence). In nucleotides, the CDR3 is TGTGCCAGTAGTGCTCAGGGGAGAGGCTACACCTTC. This codes for CASSAQGRGYTF.

This clone has just one count. The chain is built from TRBV9 and TRBJ2-7; D unclear. The length of the CDR3 is 14 residues. Germline V CDR1 and CDR2: SGDLS, YYNGEE. V lost 4 bases, J lost 1 base, and 12 bases lay in between. This chain's CDR3 is CASSPSVSSYEQYF. The CDR3 nucleotides are TGTGCCAGCAGCCCCAGCGTTAGTTCCTACGAGCAGTACTTC.

The chain combines TRBV5-6 with TRBJ2-1, with D perhaps matching TRBD1 (6 bases). Germline V gene sequence: CDR1 SGHDT, CDR2 YYEEEE. The CDR3 runs to 13 residues. The V gene lost 6 bases and the J gene lost 9 bases, with 16 bases spanning the gap. The CDR3 region has the DNA TGTGCCAGCACCAGGGGTTCCCGGGGTGAGCAGTTCTTC. Translation gives CASTRGSRGEQFF.

The V and J genes are TRBV9 and TRBJ2-7, with D possibly TRBD1 on 6 matching bases. Trimming took off 3 bases at V and 4 bases at J, with 11 bases between the two ends. The germline V gene encodes CDR1 SGDLS and CDR2 YYNGEE. The length of the CDR3 is 13 residues. CDR3 in amino acids: CASSGYQGYEQYF. The DNA for the CDR3 is TGTGCCAGCAGCGGGTACCAGGGGTACGAGCAGTACTTC.

The rearrangement uses TRBV5-1 and TRBJ2-7; 7 nucleotides line up with TRBD2. V lost 2 bases, J lost 5 bases, and 4 bases stayed unmatched. CDR3 length: 13 amino acids. Per germline, CDR1 SGHRS and CDR2 YFSETQ. CDR3 region: CASSFESGDEQYF. The CDR3 coding sequence is TGCGCCAGCAGCTTTGAGAGCGGGGACGAGCAGTACTTC.

The V call is TRBV30, the J call TRBJ1-5, with unresolved D. The germline V and J ends were trimmed by 0 bases and 4 bases, with 10 bases remaining between them. CDR3 size: 14 residues. The germline CDR1 and CDR2 sequences are GTSNPN and SVGIG (reference sequence). The CDR3 DNA reads TGTGCCTGGAGTGTACGGGTGGGTAATCAGCCCCAGCATTTT. This translates into CAWSVRVGNQPQHF.

J is TRBJ2-4 and V is TRBV13; D might be TRBD1 (6 bases). The CDR3 runs 15 residues. The V and J ends lost 1 base and 3 bases respectively, with 10 bases between them. The germline gives CDR1 PRHDT, CDR2 FYEKMQ (reference sequence). In DNA form, the CDR3 reads TGTGCCAGCAGCTTAGAACAGGGAGTCAAAAACATTCAGTACTTC. It codes for CASSLEQGVKNIQYF.

V gene TRBV5-8 combines with J gene TRBJ2-7, with 7 bases matching TRBD2. With 0 bases clipped from V and 6 bases from J, the junction kept 9 bases outside the gene matches. The CDR3 consists of 15 residues. Germline V gene lookup returns CDR1 SGHTS and CDR2 YDEGEE. Here the CDR3 DNA reads TGTGCCAGCAGCTTGGGGACCAGCGGGGACTCCGAGCAGTACTTC. Residues: CASSLGTSGDSEQYF.

The V gene is TRBV5-1, the J gene TRBJ1-1; D unresolved. Germline loops: CDR1 SGHRS, CDR2 YFSETQ. The CDR3 totals 13 residues. V was shortened by 7 bases and J by 1 base, with 11 bases between the two germline ends. The CDR3 loop reads CASAIQQNTEAFF. In DNA, the CDR3 is TGCGCCAGCGCCATACAACAGAACACTGAAGCTTTCTTT.